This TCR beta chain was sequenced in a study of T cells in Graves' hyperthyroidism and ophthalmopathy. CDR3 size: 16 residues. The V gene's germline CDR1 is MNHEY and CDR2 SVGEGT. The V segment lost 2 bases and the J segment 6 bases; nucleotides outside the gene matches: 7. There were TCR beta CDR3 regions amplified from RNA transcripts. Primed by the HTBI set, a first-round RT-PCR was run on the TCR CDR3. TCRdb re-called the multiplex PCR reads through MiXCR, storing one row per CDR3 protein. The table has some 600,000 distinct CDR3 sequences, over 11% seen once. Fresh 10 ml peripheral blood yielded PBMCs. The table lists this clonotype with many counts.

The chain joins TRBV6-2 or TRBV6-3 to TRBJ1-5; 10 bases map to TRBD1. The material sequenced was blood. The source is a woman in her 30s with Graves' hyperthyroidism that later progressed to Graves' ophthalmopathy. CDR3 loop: CASSYVGTGESQPQHF. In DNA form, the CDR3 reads TGTGCCAGCAGTTACGTCGGGACAGGGGAAAGTCAGCCCCAGCATTTT.